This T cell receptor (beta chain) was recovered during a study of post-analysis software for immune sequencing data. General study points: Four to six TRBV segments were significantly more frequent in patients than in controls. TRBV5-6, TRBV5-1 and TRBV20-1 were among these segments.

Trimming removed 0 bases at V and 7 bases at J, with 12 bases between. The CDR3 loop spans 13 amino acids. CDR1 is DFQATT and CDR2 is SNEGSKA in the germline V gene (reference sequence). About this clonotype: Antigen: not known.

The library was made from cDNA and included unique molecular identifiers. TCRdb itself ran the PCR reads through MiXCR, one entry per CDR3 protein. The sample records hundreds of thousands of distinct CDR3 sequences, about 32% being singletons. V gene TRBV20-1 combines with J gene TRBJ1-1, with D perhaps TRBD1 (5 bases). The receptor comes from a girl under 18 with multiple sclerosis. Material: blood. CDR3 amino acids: CSARDVGGNEAFF. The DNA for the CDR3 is TGCAGTGCTAGAGATGTCGGGGGTAATGAAGCTTTCTTT.